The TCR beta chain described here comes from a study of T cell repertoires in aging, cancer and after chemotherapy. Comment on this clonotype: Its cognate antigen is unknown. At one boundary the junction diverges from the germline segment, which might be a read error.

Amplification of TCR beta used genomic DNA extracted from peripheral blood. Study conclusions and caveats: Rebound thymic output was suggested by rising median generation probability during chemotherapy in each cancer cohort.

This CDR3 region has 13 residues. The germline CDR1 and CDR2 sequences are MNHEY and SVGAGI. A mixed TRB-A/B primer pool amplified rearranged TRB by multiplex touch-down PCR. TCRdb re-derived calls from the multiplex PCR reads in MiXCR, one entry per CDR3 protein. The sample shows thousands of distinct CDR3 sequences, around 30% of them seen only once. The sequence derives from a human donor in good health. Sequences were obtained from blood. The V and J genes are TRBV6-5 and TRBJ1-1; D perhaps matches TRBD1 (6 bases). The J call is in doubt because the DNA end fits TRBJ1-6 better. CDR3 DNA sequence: TGTGCCAGCAGGGGAGGGGGTAATTCAACCCTCCACTTT. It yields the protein CASRGGGNSTLHF.